The T cell receptor (beta chain) described here comes from a study of cytomegalovirus exposure and HLA in healthy donors. Broader study findings: A few V segments could not be told apart, such as TRBV6-2 and TRBV6-3, and were left out. In an earlier analysis, productive rearrangement rates for most beta V segments clustered near 87% or 30%.

The sample holds one count of this clone. Its antigen is not known. PCR was performed using 60 Vbeta and 13 Jbeta primers. Generated by immunoSEQ multiplex PCR, the TCRdb table keeps only in-frame clones and is missing some. The sample lists roughly 120,000 clones, around 77% seen once, with less than 5.5% in the top ten. Germline V lookup: CDR1 SGHTA, CDR2 FQGNSA. Unmatched junction bases numbered 3, after V lost 4 bases and J lost 4 bases. This CDR3 is 14 amino acids long. Sequencing was done on a sample of PBMCs. V gene TRBV7-2 combines with J gene TRBJ2-4, with 8 positions matching TRBD2. This TCR was sampled from a man over 45 in good health and CMV-seropositive. DNA of the CDR3: TGTGCCAGCAGCTCCGGGGGGGGGAAAAACATTCAGTACTTC. It is translated as CASSSGGGKNIQYF.